This TCR beta chain was sequenced in a study of T-cell memory formation after mild COVID-19. This clonotype was found a few times. Antigen specificity is unknown. MiXCR was run by TCRdb on the 5' RACE reads, yielding one entry per CDR3 protein. This sample has about 81,000 distinct CDR3 sequences; nearly 25% occur once, and the top ten carry roughly two fifths. Study-wide results and caveats: Whether day 37 second-wave clones are SARS-CoV-2-specific was not confirmed.

Trimming removed 0 bases from V and 3 bases from J, with 10 bases in between. Germline loops: CDR1 SGHRS, CDR2 YFSETQ. This CDR3 has 15 amino acids. The chain uses TRBV5-1 and TRBJ1-5; tentatively, D is TRBD1 (5 bases). Sample: PBMCs or a T cell subset sorted from them (not recorded which). The sequence derives from a man aged 18 to 29 who had mild COVID-19 (a few samples of this study predate the infection). Cell type and time point are not known. CDR3: CASSLVGASNQPQHF. The CDR3 coding sequence is TGCGCCAGCAGCTTGGTAGGGGCCTCCAATCAGCCCCAGCATTTT.